The 9 T cell receptor beta chains below were found in one sample sequenced in a study of blood T cell repertoires in COVID-19. Clones were read by immunoSEQ multiplex PCR, and TCRdb kept only the in-frame ones, dropping some. This table holds approximately 280,000 clones, about 82% found once. The sequenced material came from peripheral blood. These receptors all come from a man over 45 with active or convalescent COVID-19.

V and J are TRBV10-1 and TRBJ1-4; tentatively, D is TRBD1 (5 bases). From germline, CDR1 is WNHNN and CDR2 SYGVQD (reference sequence). The CDR3 length is 13 residues. Trimming removed 2 bases from V and 5 bases from J, with 6 bases in between. CDR3 DNA sequence: TGCGCCAGCAGTGAGAGGGGCAATGAAAAACTGTTTTTT. Residues: CASSERGNEKLFF.

A single count supports this clone. The chain couples TRBV3-1 (or the pseudogene TRBV3-2) to TRBJ2-7; the D is unclear. The CDR3 totals 15 residues. V gave up 0 bases and J gave up 3 bases, with 12 bases separating them. Looked up from germline, CDR1 is LGHDT and CDR2 is YNNKEL (reference sequence). The CDR3 sequence: CASSQERRFRYEQYF. In DNA form, the CDR3 reads TGTGCCAGCAGCCAAGAGCGGCGTTTTCGCTACGAGCAGTACTTC.

This clone occurred a few times. The chain links TRBV2 to TRBJ1-3; D unclear. Germline CDR1 and CDR2: SNHLY and FYNNEI. The V end lost 8 bases, the J end lost 0 bases, and 14 bases lay between the germline ends. This CDR3 has 15 amino acids. The CDR3: CASDEGTLSGNTIYF. CDR3 nucleotides: TGTGCCAGCGATGAGGGAACCCTCTCTGGAAACACCATATATTTT. Full variable domain (rest looked up from reference TRBV2 and TRBJ1-3): EPEVTQTPSHQVTQMGQEVILRCVPISNHLYFYWYRQILGQKVEFLVSFYNNEISEKSEIFDDQFSVERPDGSNFTLKIRSTKLEDSAMYFCASDEGTLSGNTIYFGEGSWLTVV.

This chain uses TRBV19 with TRBJ1-4; 7 bases are shared with TRBD1. With 10 bases clipped from V and 0 bases from J, the junction kept 5 bases outside the gene matches. The CDR3 totals 14 residues. CDR1 LNHDA and CDR2 SQIVND come from the germline V gene (reference sequence). The CDR3 nucleotides are TGTGCCACAAAGGGGGCACCAACTAATGAAAAACTGTTTTTT. Protein product: CATKGAPTNEKLFF.

V usage is TRBV4-1 and J usage is TRBJ2-2; TRBD1 agrees at 10 bases. V lost 6 bases, J lost 6 bases, and 7 bases stayed unmatched. The CDR3 contains 15 residues. Germline V gives CDR1 MGHRA, CDR2 YSYEKL. This CDR3 is CASSPRQGAAGELFF. The CDR3 nucleotides read TGCGCCAGCAGTCCTCGACAGGGGGCTGCCGGGGAGCTGTTTTTT.

This sequence joins TRBV14 and TRBJ1-3, with D possibly being TRBD1 (5 bases). Trimming left V 4 bases short and J 1 base short, with 14 bases between. Germline V gives CDR1 SGHDN, CDR2 FVKESK. The CDR3 covers 16 residues. CDR3 in DNA: TGTGCCAGCAGCCTCCAGGGCCCGACGTCTGGAAACACCATATATTTT. Protein: CASSLQGPTSGNTIYF.

The chain combines TRBV5-6 with TRBJ1-3, with D tentatively TRBD1 (5 bases). V lost 0 bases, J lost 5 bases, and 18 bases lay in between. The CDR3 is made up of 17 amino acids. Germline CDR1 is SGHDT and CDR2 is YYEEEE. DNA for the CDR3: TGTGCCAGCAGCTTGGGTCAGGGAATCTCCACCCGAAACACCATATATTTT. It encodes CASSLGQGISTRNTIYF.

This rearrangement joins TRBV29-1 to TRBJ2-1; D unclear. Germline values: CDR1 SQVTM, CDR2 ANQGSEA. The CDR3 is 14 residues long. Deletions cut 2 bases from V and 6 bases from J, with 14 bases between. The CDR3 loop is CSVEYSQVINEQFF. The CDR3 region has the DNA TGCAGCGTTGAATACAGCCAAGTTATCAATGAGCAGTTCTTC.

The V call is TRBV21-1, the J call TRBJ1-1; the table's TRBD1 call for D was not verified on the DNA. TRBV21-1 counts as a pseudogene. The CDR3 extends over 15 amino acids. The CDR3 protein is CASSTWARMNTEAFF. The DNA for the CDR3 is TGTGCCAGCAGCACTTGGGCACGAATGAACACTGAAGCTTTCTTT.